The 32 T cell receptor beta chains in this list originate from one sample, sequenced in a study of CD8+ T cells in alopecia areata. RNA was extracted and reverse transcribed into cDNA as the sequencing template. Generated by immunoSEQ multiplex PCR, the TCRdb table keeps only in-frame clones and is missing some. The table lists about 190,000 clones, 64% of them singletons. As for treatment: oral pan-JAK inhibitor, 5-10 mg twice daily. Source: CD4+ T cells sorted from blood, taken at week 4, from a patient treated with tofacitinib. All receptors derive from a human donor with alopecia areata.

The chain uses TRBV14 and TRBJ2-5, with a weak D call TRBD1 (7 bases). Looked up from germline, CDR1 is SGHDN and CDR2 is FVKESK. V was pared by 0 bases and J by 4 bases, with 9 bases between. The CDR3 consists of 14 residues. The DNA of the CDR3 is TGTGCCAGCAGCCAAGATCAGGGGGGAGAGACCCAGTACTTC. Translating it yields CASSQDQGGETQYF.

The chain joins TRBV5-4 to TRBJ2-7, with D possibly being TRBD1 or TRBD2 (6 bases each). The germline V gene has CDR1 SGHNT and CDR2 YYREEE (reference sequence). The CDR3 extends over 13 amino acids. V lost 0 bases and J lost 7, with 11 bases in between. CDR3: CASSLGGGGEQYF. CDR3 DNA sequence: TGTGCCAGCAGCTTGGGAGGAGGGGGTGAGCAGTACTTC.

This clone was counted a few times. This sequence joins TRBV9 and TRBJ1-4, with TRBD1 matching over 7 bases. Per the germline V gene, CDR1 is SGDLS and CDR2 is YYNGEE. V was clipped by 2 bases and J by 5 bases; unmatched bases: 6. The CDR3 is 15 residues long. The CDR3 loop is CASSVDDRENEKLFF. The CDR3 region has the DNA TGTGCCAGCAGCGTCGACGACAGGGAAAATGAAAAACTGTTTTTT.

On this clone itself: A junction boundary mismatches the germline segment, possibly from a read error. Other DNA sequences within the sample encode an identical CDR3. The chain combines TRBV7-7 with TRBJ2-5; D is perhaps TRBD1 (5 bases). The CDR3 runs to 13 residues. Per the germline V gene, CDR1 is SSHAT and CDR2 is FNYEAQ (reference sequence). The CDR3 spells CASSLERGETQYF. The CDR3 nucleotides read TGTGCTAGCAGCTTAGAAAGGGGAGAGACCCAGTACTTC.

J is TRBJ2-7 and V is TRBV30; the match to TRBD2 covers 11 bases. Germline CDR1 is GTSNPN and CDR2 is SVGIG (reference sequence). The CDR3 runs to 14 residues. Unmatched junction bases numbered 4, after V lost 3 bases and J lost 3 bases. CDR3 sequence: CAWSGTSGHYEQYF. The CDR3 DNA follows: TGTGCCTGGAGCGGGACTAGCGGCCACTACGAGCAGTACTTC.

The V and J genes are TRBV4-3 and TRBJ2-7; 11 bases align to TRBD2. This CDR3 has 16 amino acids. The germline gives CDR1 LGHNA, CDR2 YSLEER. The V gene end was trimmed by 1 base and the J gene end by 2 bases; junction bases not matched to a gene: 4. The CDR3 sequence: CASSQGPTSGAYEQYF. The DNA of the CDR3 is TGCGCCAGCAGCCAAGGACCGACTAGCGGGGCCTACGAGCAGTACTTC.

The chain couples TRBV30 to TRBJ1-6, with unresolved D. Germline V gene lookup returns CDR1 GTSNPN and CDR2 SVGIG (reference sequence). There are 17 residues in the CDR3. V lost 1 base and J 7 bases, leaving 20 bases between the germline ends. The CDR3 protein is CAWSGKGSLILNSPLHF. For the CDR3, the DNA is TGTGCCTGGAGTGGAAAGGGTTCACTGATCTTGAATTCACCCCTCCACTTT.

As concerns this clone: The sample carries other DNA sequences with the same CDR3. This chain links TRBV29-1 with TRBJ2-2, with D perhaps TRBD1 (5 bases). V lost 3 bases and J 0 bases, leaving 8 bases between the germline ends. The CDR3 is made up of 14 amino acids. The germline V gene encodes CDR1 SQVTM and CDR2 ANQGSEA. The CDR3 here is CSVEGRTNTGELFF. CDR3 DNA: TGCAGCGTTGAGGGGCGTACGAACACCGGGGAGCTGTTTTTT.

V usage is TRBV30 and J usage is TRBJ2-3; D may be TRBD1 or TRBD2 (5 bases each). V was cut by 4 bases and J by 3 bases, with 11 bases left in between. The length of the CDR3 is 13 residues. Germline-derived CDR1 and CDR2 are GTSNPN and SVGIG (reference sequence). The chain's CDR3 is CAWMTWGTDTQYF. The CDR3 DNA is TGTGCCTGGATGACGTGGGGGACAGATACGCAGTATTTT. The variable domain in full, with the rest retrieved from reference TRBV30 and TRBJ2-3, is SQTIHQWPATLVQPVGSPLSLECTVEGTSNPNLYWYRQAAGRGLQLLFYSVGIGQISSEVPQNLSASRPQDRQFILSSKKLLLSDSGFYLCAWMTWGTDTQYFGPGTRLTVL.

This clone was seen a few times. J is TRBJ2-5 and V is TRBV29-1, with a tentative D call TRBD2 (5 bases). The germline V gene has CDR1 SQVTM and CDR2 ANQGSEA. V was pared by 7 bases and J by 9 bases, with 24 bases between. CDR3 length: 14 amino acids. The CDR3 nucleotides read TGCAGCGCCTCGTTACCGGGCTTGGGGAGCCCCCAGTACTTC. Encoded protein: CSASLPGLGSPQYF.

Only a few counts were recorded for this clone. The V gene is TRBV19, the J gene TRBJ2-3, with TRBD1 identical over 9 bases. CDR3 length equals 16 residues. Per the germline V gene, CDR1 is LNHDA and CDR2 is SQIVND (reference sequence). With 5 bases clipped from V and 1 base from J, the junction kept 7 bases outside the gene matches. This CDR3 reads CASSRGQGYGTDTQYF. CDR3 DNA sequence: TGTGCCAGTAGTCGCGGACAGGGGTACGGCACAGATACGCAGTATTTT.

The DNA for the CDR3 is TGCGCCAGCAGCCGCTCACAGGGGGATGGCGGGGAGCTGTTTTTT. Translating gives CASSRSQGDGGELFF. The chain is built from TRBV4-3 and TRBJ2-2; 8 bases line up with TRBD1. The CDR3 totals 15 residues. Germline V gene sequence: CDR1 LGHNA, CDR2 YSLEER. V shed 4 bases, J shed 7 bases, and the junction held 8 bases outside the gene matches.

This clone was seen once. The CDR3 DNA follows: TGCGCCAGCAGACGGCTCTATAGCGGCACCGGGGAGCTGTTTTTT. This codes for CASRRLYSGTGELFF. The chain joins TRBV5-1 to TRBJ2-2; possible D gene TRBD2, 6 bases. The CDR3 is 15 residues long. The germline V gene encodes CDR1 SGHRS and CDR2 YFSETQ. Trimming shortened V by 5 bases and J by 4 bases, and 15 bases separated the two germline ends.

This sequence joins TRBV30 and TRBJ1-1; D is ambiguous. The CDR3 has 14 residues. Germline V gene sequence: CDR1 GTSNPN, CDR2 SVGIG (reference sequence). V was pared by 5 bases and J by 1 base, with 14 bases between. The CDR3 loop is CAWARGWGNTEAFF. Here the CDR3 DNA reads TGTGCCTGGGCCCGTGGGTGGGGGAACACTGAAGCTTTCTTT.

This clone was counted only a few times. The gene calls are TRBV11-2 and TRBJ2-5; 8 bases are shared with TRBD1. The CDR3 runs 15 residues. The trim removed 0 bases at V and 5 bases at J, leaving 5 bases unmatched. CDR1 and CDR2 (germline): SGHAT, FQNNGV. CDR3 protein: CASSLEAGGVETQYF. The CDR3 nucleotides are TGTGCCAGCAGCTTAGAAGCAGGGGGCGTTGAGACCCAGTACTTC.

CDR3 loop: CASSPAGNSNQPQHF. The DNA for the CDR3 is TGTGCCAGCAGCCCGGCGGGTAATAGCAATCAGCCCCAGCATTTT. V and J are TRBV7-9 and TRBJ1-5; unclear D gene. V was pared by 5 bases and J by 0 bases, with 11 bases between. CDR1 and CDR2 from the germline V gene are SEHNR and FQNEAQ (reference sequence). There are 15 residues in the CDR3.

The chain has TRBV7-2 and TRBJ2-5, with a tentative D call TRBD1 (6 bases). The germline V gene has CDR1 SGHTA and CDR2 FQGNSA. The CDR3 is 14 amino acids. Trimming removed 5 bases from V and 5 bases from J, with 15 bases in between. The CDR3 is CASSHLQGWETQYF. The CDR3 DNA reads TGTGCCAGCAGCCACTTACAGGGCTGGGAGACCCAGTACTTC.

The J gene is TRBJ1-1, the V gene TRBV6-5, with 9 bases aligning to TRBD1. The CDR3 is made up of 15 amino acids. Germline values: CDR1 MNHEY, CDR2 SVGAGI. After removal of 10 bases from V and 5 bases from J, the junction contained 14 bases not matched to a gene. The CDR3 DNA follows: TGTGCCACCACTGTACAGGGGGCGCAACGAACTGAAGCTTTCTTT. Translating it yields CATTVQGAQRTEAFF.

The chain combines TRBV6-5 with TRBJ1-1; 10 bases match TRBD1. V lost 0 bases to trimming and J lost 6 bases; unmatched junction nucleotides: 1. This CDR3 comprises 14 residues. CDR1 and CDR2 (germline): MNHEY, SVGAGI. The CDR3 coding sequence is TGTGCCAGCAGTTACTCGGGACAGGGGCCTGAAGCTTTCTTT. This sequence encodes CASSYSGQGPEAFF.

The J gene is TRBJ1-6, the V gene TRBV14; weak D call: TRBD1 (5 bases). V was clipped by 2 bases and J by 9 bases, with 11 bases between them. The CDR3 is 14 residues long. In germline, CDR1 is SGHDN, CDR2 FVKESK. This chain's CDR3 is CASSQYGGGSPLHF. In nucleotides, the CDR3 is TGTGCCAGCAGCCAATATGGGGGGGGTTCACCCCTCCACTTT.

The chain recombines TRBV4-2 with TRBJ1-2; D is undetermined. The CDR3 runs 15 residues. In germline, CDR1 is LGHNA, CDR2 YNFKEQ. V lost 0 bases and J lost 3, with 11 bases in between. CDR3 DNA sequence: TGTGCCAGCAGCCAAGACGACATTTCAGACTATGGCTACACCTTC. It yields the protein CASSQDDISDYGYTF.

CDR3 nucleotide sequence: TGTGCCAGCAGTGAACATGGGGGGACAGATAATCAGCCCCAGCATTTT. It specifies CASSEHGGTDNQPQHF. The J gene is TRBJ1-5, the V gene TRBV25-1, with 7 nucleotides matching TRBD1. The germline V gene has CDR1 MGHDK and CDR2 SYGVNS. This CDR3 has 16 amino acids. Losses at the gene ends were 2 bases for V and 4 bases for J; bases not matched to a gene: 8. The full variable domain, in which reference TRBV25-1 and TRBJ1-5 provide the parts outside the CDR3, is EADIYQTPRYLVIGTGKKITLECSQTMGHDKMYWYQQDPGMELHLIHYSYGVNSTEKGDLSSESTVSRIRTEHFPLTLESARPSHTSQYLCASSEHGGTDNQPQHFGDGTRLSIL.

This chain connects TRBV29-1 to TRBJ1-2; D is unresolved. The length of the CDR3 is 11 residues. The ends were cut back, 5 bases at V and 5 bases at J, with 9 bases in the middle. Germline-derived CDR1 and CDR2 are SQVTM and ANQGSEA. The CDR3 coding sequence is TGCAGCGTTTCCACACTATATGGCTACACCTTC. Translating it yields CSVSTLYGYTF. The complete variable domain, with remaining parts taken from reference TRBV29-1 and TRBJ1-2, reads SAVISQKPSRDICQRGTSLTIQCQVDSQVTMMFWYRQQPGQSLTLIATANQGSEATYESGFVIDKFPISRPNLTFSTLTVSNMSPEDSSIYLCSVSTLYGYTFGSGTRLTVV.

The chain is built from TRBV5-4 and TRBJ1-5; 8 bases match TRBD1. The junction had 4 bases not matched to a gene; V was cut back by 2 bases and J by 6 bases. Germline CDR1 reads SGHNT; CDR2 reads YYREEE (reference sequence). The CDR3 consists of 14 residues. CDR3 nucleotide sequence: TGTGCCAGCAGCTTCCAGGGGGCGAGTCAGCCCCAGCATTTT. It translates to CASSFQGASQPQHF.

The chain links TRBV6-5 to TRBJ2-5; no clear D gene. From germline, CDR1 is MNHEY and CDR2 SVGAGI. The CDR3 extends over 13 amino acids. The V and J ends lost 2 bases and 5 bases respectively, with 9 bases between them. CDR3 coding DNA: TGTGCCAGCAGTTACATGGTTGGGGAGACCCAGTACTTC. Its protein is CASSYMVGETQYF.

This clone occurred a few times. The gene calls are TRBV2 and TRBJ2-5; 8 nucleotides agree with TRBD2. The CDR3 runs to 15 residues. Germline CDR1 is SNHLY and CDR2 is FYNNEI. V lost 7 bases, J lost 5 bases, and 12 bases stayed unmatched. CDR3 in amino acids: CASTQGGTSRETQYF. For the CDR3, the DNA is TGTGCCAGCACTCAAGGCGGGACTAGTCGTGAGACCCAGTACTTC. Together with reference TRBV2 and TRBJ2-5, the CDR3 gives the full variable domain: EPEVTQTPSHQVTQMGQEVILRCVPISNHLYFYWYRQILGQKVEFLVSFYNNEISEKSEIFDDQFSVERPDGSNFTLKIRSTKLEDSAMYFCASTQGGTSRETQYFGPGTRLLVL.

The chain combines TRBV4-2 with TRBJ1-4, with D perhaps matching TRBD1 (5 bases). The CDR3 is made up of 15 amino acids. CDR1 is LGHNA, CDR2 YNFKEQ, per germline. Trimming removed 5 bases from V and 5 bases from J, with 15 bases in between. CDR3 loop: CASSLKRDRNEKLFF. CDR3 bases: TGTGCCAGCAGCTTGAAACGGGACCGCAATGAAAAACTGTTTTTT.

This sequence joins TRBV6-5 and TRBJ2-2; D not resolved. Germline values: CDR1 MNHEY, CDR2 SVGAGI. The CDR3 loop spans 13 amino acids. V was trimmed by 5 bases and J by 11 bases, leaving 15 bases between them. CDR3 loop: CASSPPLNSELFF. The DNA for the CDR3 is TGTGCCAGCAGTCCTCCTCTTAATTCCGAGCTGTTTTTT.

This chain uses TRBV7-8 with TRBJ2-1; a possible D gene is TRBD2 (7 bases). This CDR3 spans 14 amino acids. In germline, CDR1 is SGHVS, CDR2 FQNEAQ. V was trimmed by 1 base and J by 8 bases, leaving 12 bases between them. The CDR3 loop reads CASSLGWGGDEQFF. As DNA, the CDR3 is TGTGCCAGCAGCTTAGGTTGGGGGGGCGATGAGCAGTTCTTC.

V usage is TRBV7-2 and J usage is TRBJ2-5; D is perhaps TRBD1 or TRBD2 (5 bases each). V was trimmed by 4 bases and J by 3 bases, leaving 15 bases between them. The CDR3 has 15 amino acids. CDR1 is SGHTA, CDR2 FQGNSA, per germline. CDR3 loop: CASSSSGTLKETQYF. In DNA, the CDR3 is TGTGCCAGCAGCTCCTCCGGGACCCTAAAAGAGACCCAGTACTTC.

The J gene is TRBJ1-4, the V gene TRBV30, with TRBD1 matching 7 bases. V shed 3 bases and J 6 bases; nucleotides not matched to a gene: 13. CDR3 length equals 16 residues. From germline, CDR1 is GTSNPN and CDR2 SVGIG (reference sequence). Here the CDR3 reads CAWRPNPGQSYEKLFF. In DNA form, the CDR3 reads TGTGCCTGGAGGCCCAATCCGGGACAGAGTTATGAAAAACTGTTTTTT. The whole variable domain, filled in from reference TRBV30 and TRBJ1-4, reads SQTIHQWPATLVQPVGSPLSLECTVEGTSNPNLYWYRQAAGRGLQLLFYSVGIGQISSEVPQNLSASRPQDRQFILSSKKLLLSDSGFYLCAWRPNPGQSYEKLFFGSGTQLSVL.

CDR3 region: CASSLSGRGPTEAFF. CDR3 DNA sequence: TGTGCCAGCAGCTTATCCGGGCGGGGACCGACTGAAGCTTTCTTT. This chain uses TRBV7-9 with TRBJ1-1, with a tentative D call TRBD1 (5 bases). From germline, CDR1 is SEHNR and CDR2 FQNEAQ (reference sequence). Trimming removed 2 bases from V and 5 bases from J, with 15 bases in between. This CDR3 has 15 residues.